This is a list of T cell receptor beta chains from one sample in a study of blood T cell repertoires in COVID-19. Libraries were prepared by immunoSEQ multiplex PCR; TCRdb keeps only in-frame clonotypes and omits some of them. This table holds roughly 280,000 clones, around four fifths found once. The material sequenced was peripheral blood. Source of these receptors: a man aged 55 to 70 with acute or convalescent COVID-19. Both conserved end residues are part of each CDR3. D genes are given only for firm matches. Expanded clones are given a class, and other clones once, few, many or no size at all.

.,TRBV9,TRBJ1-1,once,TGTGCCAGCAGCGTAGAACCGCAGTACACTGAAGCTTTCTTT,CASSVEPQYTEAFF
.,TRBV29-1,TRBJ2-5,.,TGCAGCGTTGAAGATCCGCGCAGTGGGAGAGAGACCCAGTACTTC,CSVEDPRSGRETQYF
TRBD1,TRBV13,TRBJ1-1,.,TGTGCCAGCAGCTTGGCAGGGGGTAGACAGTCTGTAGCTTTCTTT,CASSLAGGRQSVAFF
TRBD2,TRBV6-4,TRBJ2-1,.,TGTGCCAGCAGTGACGGACTAGCGGGAGCTGGGCAGTTCTTC,CASSDGLAGAGQFF
.,TRBV6-1,TRBJ2-1,.,TGTGCCAGCAGTCTTAACCGGGACAATGGGGATGAGCAGTTCTTC,CASSLNRDNGDEQFF
.,TRBV7-2,TRBJ1-6,.,TGTGCCAGCAGCTTAATAGGGGCCTCTAATTCACCCCTCCACTTT,CASSLIGASNSPLHF
TRBD1,TRBV27,TRBJ1-2,.,TGTGCCAGCAGTTTAAAGGACAGGGGCACCTATGGCTACACCTTC,CASSLKDRGTYGYTF
TRBD1,TRBV29-1,TRBJ1-2,.,TGCAGCGTTGAACGGACAGGGGGGGGCTATGGCTACACCTTC,CSVERTGGGYGYTF
TRBD1,TRBV4-3,TRBJ1-1,.,TGCGCCAGCAGCCAAGAAGGGACAGGGGCAGGTGAAGCTTTCTTT,CASSQEGTGAGEAFF
TRBD2,TRBV2,TRBJ2-1,.,TGTGCCAGCAGAACCGGGACTAGCGGGAGTTTTGGTGAGCAGTTCTTC,CASRTGTSGSFGEQFF
.,TRBV6-7,TRBJ1-5,.,TGTGCCAGGAGTAGCAATCAGCCCCAGCATTTT,CARSSNQPQHF
.,TRBV3-1/TRBV3-2,TRBJ2-1,.,TGTGCCAGCAGCCACCCGGGAGAGGGGCACAATGAGCAGTTCTTC,CASSHPGEGHNEQFF
TRBD1,TRBV6-1,TRBJ1-5,.,TGTGCCAGCAGTGAACCGGGACAGCTTAATCAGCCCCAGCATTTT,CASSEPGQLNQPQHF
.,TRBV7-6,TRBJ2-5,.,TGTGCCAGCAGCTTTGGCAGACAAGAGACCCAGTACTTC,CASSFGRQETQYF
TRBD2,TRBV5-4,TRBJ2-2,.,TGTGCCAGCACCCCGACTAGCGGGATATACACCGGGGAGCTGTTTTTT,CASTPTSGIYTGELFF
.,TRBV10-3,TRBJ2-5,.,TGTGCCATCAGCCCAAGACAGCAAGAGACCCAGTACTTC,CAISPRQQETQYF
TRBD2,TRBV2,TRBJ2-7,.,TGTGCCAGCAGCCACCTGACTAGCGGGAGGGTAGACGAGCAGTACTTC,CASSHLTSGRVDEQYF
TRBD1,TRBV5-1,TRBJ1-2,.,TGCGCCAGCAGCTTCGTCGGGGGACAGGTTTTCCCCTATGGCTACACCTTC,CASSFVGGQVFPYGYTF
TRBD2,TRBV5-3,TRBJ2-1,.,TGTGCCAGAAGCACGGCCGGGACAGACACTGTTGGGACTAGCGGACCGAGCTCCTACAATGAGCAGTTCTTC,CARSTAGTDTVGTSGPSSYNEQFF
TRBD2,TRBV4-1,TRBJ2-7,.,TGCGCCAGCAGCCAGGGACTAGCGGGAGCCCTCTACGAGCAGTACTTC,CASSQGLAGALYEQYF
.,TRBV11-2,TRBJ1-2,few,TGTGCCAGCAGCCCAATTCCACGGGGTCGGTTGTATGGCTACACCTTC,CASSPIPRGRLYGYTF
.,TRBV12-2,TRBJ1-2,once,TGTGCAAGTCGCTCTCGGGACAGCGTCTATGGCTACACCTTC,CASRSRDSVYGYTF
.,TRBV27,TRBJ1-2,.,TGTGCCAGCAGTTTATTACAGGGTTCTAGTGGCTACACCTTC,CASSLLQGSSGYTF
.,TRBV6-5,TRBJ1-5,.,TGTGCCAGCAAGGAGAGGAATCAGCCCCAGCATTTT,CASKERNQPQHF
.,TRBV19,TRBJ1-6,.,TGTGCCAGTAGTATCGCCTTTAGCCGGGGTAATTCACCCCTCCACTTT,CASSIAFSRGNSPLHF
.,TRBV5-1,TRBJ2-2,.,TGCGCCAGCAGCTTGGGTGACAGTACATTCGACACCGGGGAGCTGTTTTTT,CASSLGDSTFDTGELFF
.,TRBV6-5,TRBJ1-2,.,TGTGCCAGCAGTTTGCAGGGATACGGCTACACCTTC,CASSLQGYGYTF
.,TRBV20-1,TRBJ1-1,few,TGCAGTGCTAGAGATCGCCAGGAAGCTTTCTTT,CSARDRQEAFF
TRBD2,TRBV9,TRBJ2-7,.,TGTGCCAGCAGCGTAAAGAGCGGGGCTTGGTACGAGCAGTACTTC,CASSVKSGAWYEQYF
.,TRBV2,TRBJ2-3,.,TGTGCCAGCAGTAACAGGCGGCCGGGCGCAGATACGCAGTATTTT,CASSNRRPGADTQYF
TRBD1,TRBV5-1,TRBJ1-2,.,TGCGCCAGCAGCTTGGCCACAGGGGGCTATGGCTACACCTTC,CASSLATGGYGYTF
.,TRBV6-1,TRBJ1-2,.,TGTGCCAGCAGTGCAGGAAGAACTTCGGCGTCCTATGGCTACACCTTC,CASSAGRTSASYGYTF
TRBD1,TRBV18,TRBJ2-2,once,TGTGCCAGCTCACCTACGGGACAGCGTGACCCAAAGCTGTTTTTT,CASSPTGQRDPKLFF
.,TRBV5-1,TRBJ2-1,.,TGCGCCAGCAGCTTGGCCGAAGGACTATCCTACAATGAGCAGTTCTTC,CASSLAEGLSYNEQFF
.,TRBV5-1,TRBJ1-1,.,TGCGCCAGCAGCTTGGACAACCCGAACACTGAAGCTTTCTTT,CASSLDNPNTEAFF
TRBD1,TRBV7-2,TRBJ2-1,.,TGTGCCAGCAGCTCCGTCACCGGGACAGTCTACAATGAGCAGTTCTTC,CASSSVTGTVYNEQFF
.,TRBV29-1,TRBJ2-3,.,TGCAGCGTTGAAGAATCGTGGGCCAGCTACACAGATACGCAGTATTTT,CSVEESWASYTDTQYF
.,TRBV28,TRBJ2-2,.,TGTGCCAGCAGTCCAATCCCACAGGGTTACACCGGGGAGCTGTTTTTT,CASSPIPQGYTGELFF
TRBD2,TRBV5-4,TRBJ2-1,.,TGTGCCAGCAGCACCCGGACTAGCGGGGGGAATGAGCAGTTCTTC,CASSTRTSGGNEQFF
.,TRBV6-5,TRBJ1-2,once,TGTGCCAGCAGGGCGGGGGGGGTCGCCTATGGCTACACCTTC,CASRAGGVAYGYTF
.,TRBV11-2,TRBJ1-2,.,TGTGCCAGCAGCTTAGTAATTTCCTATGGCTACACCTTC,CASSLVISYGYTF
TRBD1,TRBV7-9,TRBJ1-2,.,TGTGCCAGCAGCTTAGCCGGGACAGGGGGGAATGGCTACACCTTC,CASSLAGTGGNGYTF
.,TRBV27,TRBJ2-7,.,TGTGCCAGCAGTTTTACTTCGCTTGGGGCACCCTACGAGCAGTACTTC,CASSFTSLGAPYEQYF
TRBD1,TRBV3-1/TRBV3-2,TRBJ1-1,.,TGTGCCAGCAGCCAGTCTGACAGGGCAGGCCATGAAGCTTTCTTT,CASSQSDRAGHEAFF
TRBD2,TRBV4-2,TRBJ2-5,.,TGTGCCAGCAGCCAAGGTGCCGGACTAGCGGGGGGGCTCCAAGAGACCCAGTACTTC,CASSQGAGLAGGLQETQYF
TRBD1,TRBV6-5,TRBJ2-7,once,TGTGCCAGCAGGAGGACAGGTCCCCACGAGCAGTACTTC,CASRRTGPHEQYF
TRBD1,TRBV7-3,TRBJ2-1,.,TGTGCCAGCAGCTTACGACAGGGGCCCGATGAGCAGTTCTTC,CASSLRQGPDEQFF
TRBD1,TRBV6-5,TRBJ1-2,.,TGTGCCAGCAGTCGCGACAGGGTTAACTATGGCTACACCTTC,CASSRDRVNYGYTF
TRBD2,TRBV10-3,TRBJ2-5,.,TGTGCCATCAGTGAGAGGGCTAGCGGGGGGGCCGGTCAAGAGACCCAGTACTTC,CAISERASGGAGQETQYF
TRBD2,TRBV7-6,TRBJ2-7,once,TGTGCCAGCAGCGGGACTAGCCGCGATAAGCAGTACTTC,CASSGTSRDKQYF
.,TRBV11-2,TRBJ1-4,.,TGTGCCAGCAGCTTAAGTAGTATTACGAATGAAAAACTGTTTTTT,CASSLSSITNEKLFF
.,TRBV23-1,TRBJ1-2,.,TGCGCCAGCAGTCAAAGGGCGGGACGGAAAAACTATGGCTACACCTTC,CASSQRAGRKNYGYTF
TRBD1,TRBV18,TRBJ2-7,.,TGTGCCAGCTCACCCCCGGGACAGGAAGTCTACGAGCAGTACTTC,CASSPPGQEVYEQYF
.,TRBV12-3/TRBV12-4,TRBJ2-1,.,TGTGCCAGCAGTCTACACAATGAGCAGTTCTTC,CASSLHNEQFF
TRBD2,TRBV28,TRBJ2-1,once,TGTGCCAGCAGCCGGGCGGGGGGGGCTGAGCAGTTCTTC,CASSRAGGAEQFF